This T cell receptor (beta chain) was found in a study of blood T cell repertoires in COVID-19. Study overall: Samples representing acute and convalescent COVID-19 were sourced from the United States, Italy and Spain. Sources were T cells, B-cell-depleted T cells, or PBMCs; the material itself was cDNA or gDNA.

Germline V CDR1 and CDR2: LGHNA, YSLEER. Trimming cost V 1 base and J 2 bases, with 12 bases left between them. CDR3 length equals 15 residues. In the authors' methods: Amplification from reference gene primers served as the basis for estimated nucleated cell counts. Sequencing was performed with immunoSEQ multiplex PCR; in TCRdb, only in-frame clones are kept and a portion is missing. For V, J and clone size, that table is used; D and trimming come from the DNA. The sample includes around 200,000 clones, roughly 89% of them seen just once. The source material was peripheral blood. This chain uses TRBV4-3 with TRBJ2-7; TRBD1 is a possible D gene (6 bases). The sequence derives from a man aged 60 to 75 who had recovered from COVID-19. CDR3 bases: TGCGCCAGCAGCCAAGGACAGGCGCGGGCCTACGAGCAGTACTTC. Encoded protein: CASSQGQARAYEQYF.